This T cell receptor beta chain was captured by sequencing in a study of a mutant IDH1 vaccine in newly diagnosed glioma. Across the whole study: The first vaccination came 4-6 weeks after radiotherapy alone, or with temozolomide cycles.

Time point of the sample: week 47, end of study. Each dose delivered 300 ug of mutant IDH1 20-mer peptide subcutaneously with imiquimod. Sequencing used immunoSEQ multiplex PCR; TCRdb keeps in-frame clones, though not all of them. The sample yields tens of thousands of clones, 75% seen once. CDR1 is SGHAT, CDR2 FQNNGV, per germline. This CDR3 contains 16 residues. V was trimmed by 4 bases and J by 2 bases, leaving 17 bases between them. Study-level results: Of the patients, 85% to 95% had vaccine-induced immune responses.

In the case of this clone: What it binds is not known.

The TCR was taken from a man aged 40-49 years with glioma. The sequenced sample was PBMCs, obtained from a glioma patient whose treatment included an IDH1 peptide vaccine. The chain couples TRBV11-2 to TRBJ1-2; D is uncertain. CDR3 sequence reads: CASSSYARVHNYGYTF. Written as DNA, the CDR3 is TGTGCCAGCAGCTCATATGCCCGGGTTCACAACTATGGCTACACCTTC.